Below, one T cell receptor (beta chain) is given with its context. The data were taken from a study of T-cell reconstitution after alpha-beta-depleted transplantation in children. Unique molecular identifiers were incorporated during preparation of the TCRbeta library. One entry per CDR3 protein, called by TCRdb with MiXCR from the PCR reads. The table has 250,000 to 400,000 distinct CDR3 sequences, around 25% seen once. This clonotype was obtained from a male patient between 5 and 17 years old who had a stem cell transplant for acute lymphoblastic leukemia, so the T cells may come from the graft donor. The input for sequencing was PBMCs, mostly from graft donor cells, taken 180 days after TCRalphabeta/CD19-depleted stem cell transplant.

This CDR3 reads CASSFGSRNKLSEAFF. In DNA form, the CDR3 reads TGCGCCAGCAGCTTCGGTTCACGGAATAAGTTATCTGAAGCTTTCTTT. The chain joins TRBV5-1 to TRBJ1-1; D gene uncertain. The CDR3 is made up of 16 amino acids. V lost 2 bases and J 6 bases, leaving 20 bases between the germline ends. Looked up from germline, CDR1 is SGHRS and CDR2 is YFSETQ.